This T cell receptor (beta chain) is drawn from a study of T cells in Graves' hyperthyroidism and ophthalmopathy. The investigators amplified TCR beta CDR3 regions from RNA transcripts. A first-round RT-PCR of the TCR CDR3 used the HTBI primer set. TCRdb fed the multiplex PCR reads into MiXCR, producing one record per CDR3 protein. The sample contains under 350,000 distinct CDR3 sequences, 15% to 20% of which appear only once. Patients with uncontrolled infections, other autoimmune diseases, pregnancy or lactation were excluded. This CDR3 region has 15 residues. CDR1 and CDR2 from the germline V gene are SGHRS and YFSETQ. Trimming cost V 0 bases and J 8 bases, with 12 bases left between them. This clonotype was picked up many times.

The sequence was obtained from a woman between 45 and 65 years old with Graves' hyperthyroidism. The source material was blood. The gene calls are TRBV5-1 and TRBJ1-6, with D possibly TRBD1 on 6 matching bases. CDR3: CASSLDAGADSPLHF. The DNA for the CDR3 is TGCGCCAGCAGCTTGGATGCGGGGGCGGATTCACCCCTCCACTTT.